This T cell receptor beta chain appears in the sequencing data of a study of blood T cell repertoires in COVID-19. Study overall: From the United States, Italy and Spain came samples of acute and convalescent COVID-19.

The germline V gene encodes CDR1 KGHSH and CDR2 LQKENI. CDR3 length: 17 amino acids. V shed 3 bases, J shed 0 bases, and the junction held 8 bases outside the gene matches. Sequencing used immunoSEQ multiplex PCR; TCRdb keeps in-frame clones, though not all of them. The sample contains about 300,000 clones, more than 70% of which appear only once. The sequenced material came from peripheral blood. This TCR came from a woman aged 50 to 65 with acute or convalescent COVID-19. V is TRBV18 and J is TRBJ1-3; 7 bases align to TRBD1. The CDR3 protein is CASSPRRGLSSGNTIYF. The CDR3 coding sequence is TGTGCCAGCTCACCGAGGAGGGGGCTTAGCTCTGGAAACACCATATATTTT.